A single T cell receptor (beta chain) is shown here with its context. Its target is not known. These data belong to a study of blood T cells in healthy people across ages. The use of a sample-barcoded 5' primer and a J-beta primer mix characterized a second PCR of roughly 6 to 11 cycles. Via MiXCR, TCRdb re-called the 5' RACE reads, giving one row per CDR3 protein. The sample holds roughly 680,000 distinct CDR3 sequences, roughly half seen once. Study conclusions and caveats: Age brought a roughly linear fall in TCR beta diversity measured per million T cells.

The origin of this receptor is a woman of 80 years or more in good health. Sequenced input: blood.

Written as DNA, the CDR3 is TGTGCCAGCAGCCAGTTGGGGGAGCCACCCCTCCACTTT. This sequence encodes CASSQLGEPPLHF. The chain recombines TRBV4-2 with TRBJ1-6, with D maybe TRBD1 (5 bases). The germline CDR1 and CDR2 sequences are LGHNA and YNFKEQ. There are 13 residues in the CDR3. V was trimmed by 3 bases and J by 11 bases, leaving 11 bases between them.